This T cell receptor (beta chain) was recorded in a study of Ad26.COV2.S vaccination and SARS-CoV-2 variants. Treatment given: some 20 received Ad26.COV2.S at low or high dose, single or two shots; 5 received placebo; per-sample allocation not given. Collection of samples fell on day 63 after the first vaccine or placebo injection. Based in Boston, the donor was an adult of 18-55 years. Profiled with immunoSEQ multiplex PCR; TCRdb holds only in-frame clones, not every one. The sample gives hundreds of thousands of clones, over 75% of which show up once; roughly 3.6% is in the top ten. The TCR originated in a person between 18 and 60 years old who received the Ad26.COV2.S COVID-19 vaccine or a placebo. Source: peripheral blood, taken in a trial of Ad26.COV2.S vaccine versus placebo.

In DNA, the CDR3 is TGTGCCATCAGTGAACTCCCCGGGAAGAACACTGAAGCTTTCTTT. This gives the protein CAISELPGKNTEAFF. The chain links TRBV10-3 to TRBJ1-1; D call uncertain. Germline assignment: CDR1 ENHRY and CDR2 SYGVKD. Between the trimmed V and J ends, which lost 3 bases and 1 base, there was a span of 12 bases. The CDR3 sequence is 15 residues long.